This T cell receptor beta chain was obtained from a study of shared clonotypes between healthy human individuals. Germline V CDR1 and CDR2: MNHEY, SMNVEV (reference sequence). The CDR3 has 12 residues. V shed 5 bases and J 7 bases; nucleotides not matched to a gene: 5. The naive CD8 fraction comprised CD45RO-negative cells positively selected for CCR7 and excluded terminally differentiated effector memory CD45RA+ cells. Repertoires were generated with immunoSEQ multiplex PCR, while TCRdb's copy carries only in-frame clones and drops some. Of over 800,000 clones listed, roughly 92% are singletons. The sequencing sample was made of naive CD8+ T cells sorted from blood. The chain uses TRBV27 and TRBJ2-7; 7 bases match TRBD2. This TCR was recovered from a young man in good health. CDR3 coding DNA: TGTGCCAGCAGTCGACTGGGGGGGGAGCAGTACTTC. Amino acids: CASSRLGGEQYF.